This TCR beta chain was observed in a study of early T cells in non-severe SARS-CoV-2 infection (dated by TCRdb to about 2021). About the investigation overall: Because TCR sequencing relied on bulk RNA taken from unsorted whole blood, pairing of alpha and beta chains was not possible. Overall study outcomes, separate from this receptor: VDJdb matching was skewed toward anti-spike CD8 responses, so virus-specific expansions were likely underestimated and private and CD4 specificities were missed.

The CDR3 runs 13 amino acids, cysteine and phenylalanine included. Just the 39-base CDR3 DNA is kept, in frame starting at base 1. Ends trimmed: V by 6 bases, J by 8 bases; bases unmatched to a gene: 7. Many counts were recorded for this clonotype. No cognate antigen has been identified for it. Base qualities are missing; no much larger clone stands one base away. Libraries were made using 5' RACE. Sequencing was performed on a NextSeq 500. Unique molecular identifiers were attached to individual cDNA molecules in the TCR library protocol so that sequencing error and PCR bias could be corrected. Sequencing covered both TCR alpha and beta chains, and within each sample the abundances of alpha and beta sequences were tightly co-correlated. For the original study's pipeline: Decombinator V4 was used to annotate the V gene, J gene and CDR3 of the TCR sequences. Expanded TCRs were defined as changing significantly between any two time points under a Poisson model with p below 0.0001. TCR abundances were normalised to the total number of TCRs sequenced per sample and were expressed as counts per million. TRAV1-2 paired with TRAJ12, TRAJ20 or TRAJ33 defined MAIT TCRs, while TRAV10 paired with TRAJ18 defined iNKT TCRs. VDJdb, accessed 1 November 2021, was searched for CMV, EBV and SARS-CoV-2 annotated TCRs, excluding TCRs annotated for multiple antigens. The raw public reads went through TCRdb reprocessing: fastp at Q25, MiXCR clone calling, in-frame beta chains kept. When rows share a CDR3 protein, they turn into one entry using the most common DNA and genes. TCRdb assigned the V and J calls; the authors' analysis was not used. This sample comprises 87,000 or so distinct CDR3 sequences, 12% to 15% of them detected only once. Around 6.4% of the sample is in the top ten clones.

The study was a case-control design nested within a healthcare worker cohort in London, UK, with weekly nasopharyngeal swab PCR tests and blood sampling. Between 23 and 31 March 2020, the week of the UK lockdown, healthcare workers were enrolled and then followed up weekly for as long as 16 weeks. Recombination linked TRBV12-3 or TRBV12-4 to TRBJ1-2, with 9 bases aligning to TRBD1. The source material was whole blood. This sequence was found in an adult who was a healthcare worker with PCR-confirmed SARS-CoV-2 infection or an uninfected control (not recorded which). The sequenced DNA is TGTGCCAGCAGCTGGGACAGGGTCCAAGGCTACACCTTC. This codes for CASSWDRVQGYTF.